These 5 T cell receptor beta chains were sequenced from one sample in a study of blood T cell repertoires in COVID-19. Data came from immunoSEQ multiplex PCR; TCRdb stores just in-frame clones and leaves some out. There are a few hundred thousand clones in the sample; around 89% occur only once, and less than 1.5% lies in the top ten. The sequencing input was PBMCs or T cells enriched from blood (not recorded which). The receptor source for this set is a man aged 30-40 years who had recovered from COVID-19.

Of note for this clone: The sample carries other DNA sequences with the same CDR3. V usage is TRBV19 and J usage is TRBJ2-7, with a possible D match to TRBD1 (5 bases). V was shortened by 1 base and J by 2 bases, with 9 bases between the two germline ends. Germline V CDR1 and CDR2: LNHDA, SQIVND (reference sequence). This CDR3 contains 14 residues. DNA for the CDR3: TGTGCCAGTAGTATAGCCGCAGGGACCTACGAGCAGTACTTC. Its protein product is CASSIAAGTYEQYF. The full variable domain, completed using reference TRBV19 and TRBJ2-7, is DGGITQSPKYLFRKEGQNVTLSCEQNLNHDAMYWYRQDPGQGLRLIYYSQIVNDFQKGDIAEGYSVSREKKESFPLTVTSAQKNPTAFYLCASSIAAGTYEQYFGPGTRLTVT.

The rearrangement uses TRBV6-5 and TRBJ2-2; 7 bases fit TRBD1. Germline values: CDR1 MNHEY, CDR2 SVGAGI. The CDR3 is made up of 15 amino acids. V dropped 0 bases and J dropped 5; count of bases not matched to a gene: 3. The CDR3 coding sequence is TGTGCCAGCAGTTACTCGTTACAGGGGACCGGGGAGCTGTTTTTT. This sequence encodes CASSYSLQGTGELFF.

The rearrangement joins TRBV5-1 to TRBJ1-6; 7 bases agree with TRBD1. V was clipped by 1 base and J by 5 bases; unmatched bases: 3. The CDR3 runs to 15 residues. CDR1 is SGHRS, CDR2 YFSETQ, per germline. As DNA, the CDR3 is TGCGCCAGCAGCTTGACAGGGGATAATAATTCACCCCTCCACTTT. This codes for CASSLTGDNNSPLHF.

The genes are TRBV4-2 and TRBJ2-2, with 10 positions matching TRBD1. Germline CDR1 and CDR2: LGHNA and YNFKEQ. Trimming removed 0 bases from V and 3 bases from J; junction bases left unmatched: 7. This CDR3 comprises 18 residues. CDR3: CASSQDSWGQGYTGELFF. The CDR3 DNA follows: TGTGCCAGCAGCCAAGATTCTTGGGGACAGGGGTACACCGGGGAGCTGTTTTTT.

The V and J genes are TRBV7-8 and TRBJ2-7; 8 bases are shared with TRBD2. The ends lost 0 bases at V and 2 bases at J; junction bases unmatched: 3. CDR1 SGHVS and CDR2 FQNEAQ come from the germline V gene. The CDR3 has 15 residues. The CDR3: CASSLATSAAYEQYF. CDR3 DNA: TGTGCCAGCAGCTTAGCGACTAGCGCAGCCTACGAGCAGTACTTC.